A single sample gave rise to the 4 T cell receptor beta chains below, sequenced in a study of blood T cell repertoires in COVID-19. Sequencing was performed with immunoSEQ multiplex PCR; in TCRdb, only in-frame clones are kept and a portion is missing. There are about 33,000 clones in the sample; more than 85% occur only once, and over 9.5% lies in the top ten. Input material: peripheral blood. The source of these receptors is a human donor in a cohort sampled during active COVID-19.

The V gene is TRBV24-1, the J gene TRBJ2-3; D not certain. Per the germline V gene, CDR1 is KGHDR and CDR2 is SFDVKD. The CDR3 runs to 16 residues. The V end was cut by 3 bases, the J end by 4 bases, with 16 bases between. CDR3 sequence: CATSDVARYGPDTQYF. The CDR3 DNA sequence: TGTGCCACCAGTGATGTGGCCCGATATGGGCCAGATACGCAGTATTTT.

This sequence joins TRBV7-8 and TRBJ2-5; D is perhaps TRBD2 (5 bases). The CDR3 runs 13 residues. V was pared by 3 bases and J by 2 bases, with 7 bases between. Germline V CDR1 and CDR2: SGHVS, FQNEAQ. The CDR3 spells CASSFGRQETQYF. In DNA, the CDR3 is TGTGCCAGCAGCTTTGGGAGACAAGAGACCCAGTACTTC.

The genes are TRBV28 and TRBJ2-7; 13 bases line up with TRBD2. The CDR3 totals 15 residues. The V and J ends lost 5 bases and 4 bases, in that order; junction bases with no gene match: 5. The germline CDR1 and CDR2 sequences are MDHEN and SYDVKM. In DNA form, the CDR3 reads TGTGCCAGCAGTCGCCGGACTAGCGGGAGATACGAGCAGTACTTC. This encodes CASSRRTSGRYEQYF.

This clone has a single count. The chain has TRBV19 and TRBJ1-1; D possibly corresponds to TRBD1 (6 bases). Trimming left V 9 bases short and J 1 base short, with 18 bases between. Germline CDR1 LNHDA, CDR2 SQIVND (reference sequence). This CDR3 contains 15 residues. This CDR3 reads CASTDSGSQNTEAFF. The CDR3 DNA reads TGTGCCAGCACGGACAGCGGTTCGCAGAACACTGAAGCTTTCTTT.